The clone carrying this T cell receptor (beta chain) was detected a few times. Germline loops: CDR1 SGHRS, CDR2 YFSETQ. J was trimmed by 3 bases and V by 4 bases; bases with no gene match: 3. This CDR3 region has 13 residues. The source of the sample is a study of T-cell reconstitution after alpha-beta-depleted transplantation in children. This sample's TCRbeta library carried unique molecular identifier barcodes. Each CDR3 protein is one row after TCRdb ran MiXCR on the PCR reads. The repertoire holds roughly 490,000 distinct CDR3 sequences, with about 10% as singletons. This chain links TRBV5-1 with TRBJ2-7, with TRBD2 matching over 8 bases. This clonotype was sampled from a female patient aged 2-15 years who had a stem cell transplant for aplastic anemia, so the T cells may come from the graft donor. Sample: PBMCs, mostly from graft donor cells, taken 180 days after TCRalphabeta/CD19-depleted stem cell transplant. This CDR3 is CASSQAGVYEQYF. CDR3 coding DNA: TGCGCCAGCAGCCAAGCGGGAGTCTACGAGCAGTACTTC.